This T cell receptor (beta chain) was sequenced in a study of cytomegalovirus exposure and HLA in healthy donors (TCRdb year 2017). Broadly, across the study: According to an earlier analysis of 587 of the donors, 200 million or so T cells yielded some 120 million unique TCR beta sequences and 276 Gb of sequence data. Around 320 gigabases of sequencing data and approximately 85 million unique TCR sequences were included in an early release covering about 600 HLA-typed donors. Among the roughly 430 genotyped donors, around 81% belonged to the genetic ancestry cluster associated with self-reported Caucasian donors. The study aimed to test whether cataloging public T cell receptors could reveal signatures of past pathogen exposure. The study profiled the T cell repertoires of 500 to 800 subjects by immunosequencing and related them to cytomegalovirus serostatus. Besides the first cohort of 666 subjects, a separate validation cohort made up of 120 different subjects was used. The study combined high-throughput TCR immunosequencing, statistical association of individual TCRs with disease status, and machine learning to predict cytomegalovirus infection status. To study patterns of TCR occurrence, a later analysis re-analyzed previously published TCR beta repertoires from around 660 donors and added high-resolution HLA genotyping. The later analysis used no new phenotypic data to find candidate immune exposures, relying instead on TCR beta sequences and their occurrence across donors. In an earlier analysis of around 540 of the donors, high-throughput TCR beta sequencing was used to judge whether each TCR beta V gene segment behaved as functional or pseudogenic. Donor age, sex, ethnicity and CMV serostatus were compiled together with the repertoire data. Genome-wide SNP genotypes for about three fifths of the roughly 670 donors were used in a later genetic analysis, which treated that subset as a discovery cohort. Every repertoire in the discovery cohort had been generated on one and the same sequencing platform. HLA typing covered class I and class II loci at four-digit resolution. The number of donors typed differed by locus, with about 620-630 for A, B, C, DRB1 and DQB1, roughly 520 for DQA1, about 610 for DPA1, and around 430 for DPB1. Five DR-DQ haplotypes were treated as single units for association and clustering because of strong linkage in the cohort. Among roughly 400 genotyped donors of the cohort, an average of about 240,000 unique TCR beta nucleotide sequences was sequenced per donor, of which about 20% were non-productive. Study-wide findings and limitations: A further reported finding was that TCR beta sequences accurately predicted the HLA-A and HLA-B alleles for most subjects in the first cohort. The classifier was reported to diagnose cytomegalovirus status with high specificity and sensitivity in both the original and validation cohorts. A few of the identified cytomegalovirus-associated TCR beta chains were confirmed in vitro to be specific for cytomegalovirus antigens. In this cohort, only TCR beta chains were sequenced, and detectable features were limited by the absence of alpha or paired-chain data. Most TCR sequences were seen in very few donors, while some public TCRs were found in many individuals. A cluster of highly shared sequence variants was judged likely to represent a technical artifact of the sequencing pipeline. CMV serostatus was the only immune exposure information available for the cohort. An association between a missense DCLRE1C variant and V-gene and J-gene trimming of TCR beta chains was found in a later genetic analysis and replicated in an independent cohort. The earlier analysis of a few hundred of the donors excluded 15 to 20 rarely observed V segments, including chromosome 9 orphons, because counts were too low. According to a later analysis, most CMV-associated TCR beta chains appeared to be HLA-restricted, and the HLA associations seemed to be driven largely by CMV exposure. In the study, around 150 TCR beta chains were listed as associated with cytomegalovirus. In a later analysis, HLA-associated TCR beta chains showed more clonal expansion and lower generation probabilities than non-associated chains that were equally common. Broadly in line with IMGT annotations, most TCR beta V segments showed up in productive rearrangements about 87% or about 30% of the time in an earlier analysis of several hundred of the donors. Specific HLA alleles were associated with 15,000 to 20,000 TCR beta sequences at a false discovery rate of 0.05 in a later analysis. Because HLA typing was missing for some donors at each locus, association tests included only the typed subset. When HLA alleles, especially DR and DQ, strongly co-occurred, TCR associations were difficult to assign to individual alleles. According to a later analysis, TCR association rates differed among HLA loci, with DRB1 alleles showing the most associated TCRs and HLA-C alleles showing the fewest. A later analysis reported that several top co-occurrence clusters appeared linked to parvovirus B19, influenza, CMV and Epstein-Barr virus. According to the authors, the approach could potentially be generalized to other disease states and immunological phenotypes. Compared with the 666-donor mean, donors in an Asian-associated ancestry cluster had fewer N-insertions in productive TCRs, according to a later genetic analysis. Correlated functional status among segregating V segments might be attributable to linkage disequilibrium, but an unknown experimental factor could not be ruled out. The presence/absence analyses assumed that sequencing depth was roughly uniform across donors, and that assumption may not be true. Because the 87-base-pair reads could not distinguish some IMGT-functional V segments, including TRBV6-2 and TRBV6-3, those segments were excluded.

A few counts support this clone. This clone's antigen is unknown. One base away there is no much larger clone; base qualities are not given. Libraries were made using the immunoSEQ multiplex PCR assay. A mixture of 60 forward primers for TCR Vbeta segments and 13 reverse primers for TCR Jbeta segments was used in the multiplex PCR. A multiplex PCR assay on genomic DNA amplified the CDR3 region of rearranged TCR beta genes. On the Illumina HiSeq System, the amplified TCR beta libraries were sequenced as 87-base-pair reads. From the authors' description of their analysis: Across the 666 repertoires, a later analysis counted tens of millions of unique TCR beta chains, roughly 11 million of which were shared by at least two donors. A nearest-neighbor algorithm error-corrected the raw reads and collapsed the reads into unique sequences, merging closely related sequences to remove PCR and sequencing errors. V, D and J gene segments were assigned by aligning CDR3 sequences to IMGT reference sequences. For a sequence to be retained, at least a six-nucleotide match to both a V gene segment and a J gene segment was required. Rearrangements were called productive when the CDR3 lacked stop codons and stayed in frame with V and J; all others were non-productive. CDR3 was defined according to IMGT convention as the region running from the second conserved V-encoded cysteine to the conserved J-encoded phenylalanine. The earlier analysis of some 550 of the donors excluded any sequence lacking an unambiguous match to a single V gene segment. An earlier analysis of 587 of the donors classified V segments as functional when productive rearrangements were above 56.7% and as segregating when the standard deviation between donors was above 5%. To diagnose cytomegalovirus status from the catalog of TCR beta chain sequences, a statistical classification framework was built. V and J gene assignment, in a later analysis, came from comparing TCR nucleotide sequences with IMGT/GENE-DB human TR gene sequences. A later analysis assigned CDR3 sequences and most-parsimonious VDJ recombination scenarios with the TCRdist pipeline. In a later analysis, every TCR beta chain was defined by the combination of its CDR3 amino acid sequence and its V-gene family, and reads without a unique V-gene family were dropped. To address suspected cross-contamination and a sequencing artifact, a later analysis removed roughly 580 highly shared, low-generation-probability nucleotide sequences. A later analysis calculated a clonal expansion index for each public chain from normalized within-repertoire ranks of inferred template counts. A later analysis computed generation probabilities with a VDJ recombination model fitted to out-of-frame rearrangements, and checked the results against IGoR. Hypergeometric tests were used in a later analysis to score TCR-TCR, TCR-HLA and TCR-CMV co-occurrence, with a repertoire-size bias correction applied to the TCR pairs. To estimate false discovery rates, a later analysis permuted the HLA or CMV assignments 20 times. A later analysis grouped co-occurring TCRs with DBSCAN, adding TCRdist sequence similarity when clustering within HLA-allele-positive subsets. Repertoires with fewer than 30,000 or more than 120,000 public chains, plus five repertoires with anomalous nucleotide sharing, were excluded from co-occurrence clustering. Drawn from immuneACCESS, this table holds only the in-frame rearrangements with V and J called that TCRdb kept. Clones are partly lost; checked studies trace under half to an unresolved V gene and leave the rest unexplained. V and J calls plus clone size are reproduced from that table; the DNA served to infer D and trimming. The sample table lists around 200,000 clones, roughly 79% of them with a count of one. Around 3% of the sample is held by the ten biggest clonotypes.

The cohort consisted of fewer than 700 healthy bone marrow donors. All cohort members were sampled while nominally healthy, although unrecorded immune exposures were likely present. The donor was CMV seronegative and belonged to the group of roughly 330 seronegative cohort members. A peripheral blood sample was provided by each donor, and peripheral blood mononuclear cells were used for TCR beta sequencing. The Qiagen DNeasy Blood Extraction Kit was used to extract genomic DNA from the blood cell samples. The junction shows trimming of 6 bases on V and 0 bases on J, plus 12 bases between the germline ends. From its cysteine to its phenylalanine, the CDR3 spans 14 amino acids. The CDR3 DNA has 42 bases and is translated from base 1. The germline V gene specifies MNHEY as CDR1 and SVGAGI as CDR2.

The sequencing input was PBMCs. The source of this sequence is a male donor in good health and CMV-seronegative. The chain employs TRBV6-5 and TRBJ2-7; the D gene is perhaps TRBD1, on 5 matching bases. The encoded CDR3 is CASRRTPGSYEQYF. The DNA sequence follows: TGTGCCAGCAGGAGGACACCCGGCTCCTACGAGCAGTACTTC.